What follows are 23 T cell receptor beta chains derived from one specimen sequenced in a study of CD8+ T cells in alopecia areata. The treatment: oral pan-JAK inhibitor, 5-10 mg twice daily. TCR sequencing used cDNA made by reverse transcription of extracted RNA. This table comes from immunoSEQ multiplex PCR, and its TCRdb copy is limited to in-frame clones, with some not included. The sample has about 190,000 clones; 50% to 60% are singletons. The source material was CD4+ T cells sorted from blood, sampled at week 4, from a patient treated with tofacitinib. These receptors all stem from a human donor with alopecia areata.

The V and J genes are TRBV29-1 and TRBJ1-1, with TRBD1 as a possible D gene (5 bases). Germline V CDR1 and CDR2: SQVTM, ANQGSEA. Trimming took off 6 bases at V and 6 bases at J, with 14 bases between the two ends. The CDR3 runs to 12 residues. CDR3 DNA sequence: TGCAGCGTGGCGGGGCAGGGAGCTGAAGCTTTCTTT. Protein sequence: CSVAGQGAEAFF.

This clone occurred a few times. The J gene is TRBJ1-4, the V gene TRBV29-1; 7 positions match TRBD1. Germline CDR1 and CDR2: SQVTM and ANQGSEA. This CDR3 has 14 residues. V was pared by 7 bases and J by 5 bases, with 10 bases of the junction left unmatched. CDR3 sequence: CSAIVQGKNEKLFF. The CDR3 DNA is TGCAGCGCAATAGTACAGGGGAAGAATGAAAAACTGTTTTTT.

This clone showed up just a few times. This chain uses TRBV20-1 with TRBJ2-5; D unresolved. Trimming removed 5 bases from V and 3 bases from J, with 7 bases in between. The CDR3 is 11 amino acids. Germline V gene sequence: CDR1 DFQATT, CDR2 SNEGSKA (reference sequence). The CDR3 DNA reads TGCAGTGCTCTGGACGAAGAGACCCAGTACTTC. Amino acid sequence: CSALDEETQYF.

This clone was observed a handful of times. The V gene is TRBV30, the J gene TRBJ1-1; no clear D gene. From germline, CDR1 is GTSNPN and CDR2 SVGIG (reference sequence). V was trimmed by 5 bases and J by 9 bases, leaving 16 bases between them. This CDR3 region has 12 residues. The CDR3 nucleotides are TGTGCCTGGTCAAGGGTCGACGGACAAGCTTTCTTT. Residues: CAWSRVDGQAFF.

The chain couples TRBV29-1 to TRBJ1-1, with a tentative D call TRBD1 (6 bases). The CDR3 consists of 13 residues. V lost 4 bases to trimming and J lost 1 base, with 10 bases between them. Germline V gene lookup returns CDR1 SQVTM and CDR2 ANQGSEA. This CDR3 reads CSVGVGQNTEAFF. The DNA for the CDR3 is TGCAGCGTTGGGGTGGGACAGAACACTGAAGCTTTCTTT. The complete variable domain, with remaining parts taken from reference TRBV29-1 and TRBJ1-1, reads SAVISQKPSRDICQRGTSLTIQCQVDSQVTMMFWYRQQPGQSLTLIATANQGSEATYESGFVIDKFPISRPNLTFSTLTVSNMSPEDSSIYLCSVGVGQNTEAFFGQGTRLTVV.

This clone was observed a few times. The chain combines TRBV29-1 with TRBJ2-7; TRBD2 matches 10 bases. CDR1 is SQVTM, CDR2 ANQGSEA, per germline. The trim removed 7 bases at V and 4 bases at J, leaving 4 bases unmatched. The CDR3 covers 12 residues. The CDR3 here is CSALAGAYEQYF. CDR3 coding DNA: TGCAGCGCCCTAGCGGGAGCTTACGAGCAGTACTTC.

This clone appeared a few times. The genes are TRBV6-5 and TRBJ2-2; D may be TRBD1 or TRBD2 (5 bases each). With 0 bases removed from V and 4 bases from J, the gap between germline ends came to 9 bases. The germline CDR1 and CDR2 sequences are MNHEY and SVGAGI. The CDR3 loop spans 15 amino acids. In nucleotides, the CDR3 is TGTGCCAGCAGTTACTCGGGACCCTTCACCGGGGAGCTGTTTTTT. Residues: CASSYSGPFTGELFF.

This clone was found a few times. CDR3 coding DNA: TGTGCCAGCAGCTTGCATCAAGGGGAAGAGACCCAGTACTTC. As protein: CASSLHQGEETQYF. This chain connects TRBV5-6 to TRBJ2-5, with D maybe TRBD1 (5 bases). V shed 1 base and J shed 3 bases, with 10 bases lying between them. This CDR3 is 14 amino acids long. Germline V CDR1 and CDR2: SGHDT, YYEEEE.

The V call is TRBV30, the J call TRBJ2-6; no clear D. From germline, CDR1 is GTSNPN and CDR2 SVGIG (reference sequence). V was shortened by 2 bases and J by 0 bases, with 5 bases between the two germline ends. This CDR3 region has 14 residues. The CDR3 sequence: CAWSRNSGANVLTF. CDR3 sequence (DNA): TGTGCCTGGAGTAGGAACTCTGGGGCCAACGTCCTGACTTTC. The full variable domain, rest sourced from reference TRBV30 and TRBJ2-6, is SQTIHQWPATLVQPVGSPLSLECTVEGTSNPNLYWYRQAAGRGLQLLFYSVGIGQISSEVPQNLSASRPQDRQFILSSKKLLLSDSGFYLCAWSRNSGANVLTFGAGSRLTVL.

The CDR3 spells CASSLFSGGWGNEQFF. The CDR3 DNA is TGCGCCAGCAGCTTGTTCTCGGGAGGTTGGGGTAATGAGCAGTTCTTC. The V and J genes are TRBV5-1 and TRBJ2-1; TRBD2 matches 7 bases. The CDR3 consists of 16 residues. V gave up 1 base and J gave up 7 bases; unmatched junction bases: 11. The germline V gene has CDR1 SGHRS and CDR2 YFSETQ.

The V and J genes are TRBV12-5 and TRBJ2-2, with D possibly TRBD2 on 5 matching bases. The V gene lost 2 bases and the J gene lost 6 bases, with 16 bases spanning the gap. From germline, CDR1 is LGHNT and CDR2 FRNRAP. There are 16 residues in the CDR3. The CDR3 DNA reads TGTGCTAGTGGTTTGTCAGCTGTCGGGGTCCCCGGGGAGCTGTTTTTT. It specifies CASGLSAVGVPGELFF.

The V and J genes are TRBV30 and TRBJ1-2; D unresolved. Between the trimmed V and J ends, which lost 4 bases and 4 bases, there was a span of 10 bases. The CDR3 extends over 12 amino acids. CDR1 and CDR2 (germline): GTSNPN, SVGIG (reference sequence). CDR3 protein: CAWTLNLYGYTF. The CDR3 DNA is TGTGCCTGGACCCTCAACCTCTATGGCTACACCTTC.

This chain connects TRBV12-5 to TRBJ2-5, with D perhaps TRBD1 or TRBD2 (5 bases each). Deletions cut 6 bases from V and 9 bases from J, with 23 bases between. The germline gives CDR1 LGHNT, CDR2 FRNRAP. The CDR3 consists of 15 residues. CDR3 bases: TGTGCTAGTGGCATAAACGCCGGGACCCTGGGGGCCCAGTACTTC. Protein sequence: CASGINAGTLGAQYF.

The chain is built from TRBV5-1 and TRBJ1-2; D possibly corresponds to TRBD1 (6 bases). CDR1 is SGHRS, CDR2 YFSETQ, per germline. V was shortened by 5 bases and J by 7 bases, with 18 bases between the two germline ends. This CDR3 has 14 residues. CDR3 sequence reads: CASRSHTGTSGYTF. The CDR3 bases are TGCGCCAGCAGGTCACATACAGGGACCAGTGGCTACACCTTC.

This sequence joins TRBV7-6 and TRBJ1-1; 10 bases agree with TRBD1. Losses at the gene ends were 4 bases for V and 5 bases for J; bases not matched to a gene: 7. Looked up from germline, CDR1 is SGHVS and CDR2 is FNYEAQ. The CDR3 is 15 amino acids. As DNA, the CDR3 is TGTGCCAGCAGCTCTAGACAGGGGGCGAAGACTGAAGCTTTCTTT. This translates into CASSSRQGAKTEAFF.

The chain carries TRBV30 and TRBJ1-1, with unresolved D. CDR1 GTSNPN and CDR2 SVGIG come from the germline V gene (reference sequence). The V and J ends lost 5 bases and 0 bases respectively, with 7 bases between them. The CDR3 has 12 amino acids. The CDR3 DNA reads as TGTGCCTGGCGAGGGTTGAACACTGAAGCTTTCTTT. This translates into CAWRGLNTEAFF.

This clone was observed a few times. The chain employs TRBV6-1 and TRBJ2-3; D unclear. V was cut by 1 base and J by 4 bases, with 15 bases left in between. The CDR3 totals 16 residues. The germline gives CDR1 MNHNS, CDR2 SASEGT. The CDR3 DNA reads TGTGCCAGCAGTGAAGGCGTCAGTGGGCAGCCAGATACGCAGTATTTT. This translates into CASSEGVSGQPDTQYF.

The chain joins TRBV29-1 to TRBJ2-1; D is possibly TRBD2 (5 bases). Germline CDR1 is SQVTM and CDR2 is ANQGSEA. With 3 bases removed from V and 0 bases from J, the gap between germline ends came to 15 bases. The CDR3 sequence is 16 residues long. The CDR3, as DNA: TGCAGCGTTGATGGTCAGCGGACCGTCTCCTACAATGAGCAGTTCTTC. It is translated as CSVDGQRTVSYNEQFF.

The rearrangement uses TRBV29-1 and TRBJ1-5; a weak D match, TRBD1 (6 bases). Germline CDR1 SQVTM, CDR2 ANQGSEA. V lost 6 bases to trimming and J lost 1 base, with 10 bases between them. This CDR3 is built from 13 residues. CDR3 protein: CSVRTESNQPQHF. The CDR3 DNA reads as TGCAGCGTCCGGACAGAGAGCAATCAGCCCCAGCATTTT.

The J gene is TRBJ2-7, the V gene TRBV4-3; 9 bases fit TRBD2. Germline values: CDR1 LGHNA, CDR2 YSLEER. The CDR3 is 17 amino acids. The J segment lost 4 bases and the V segment lost 3 bases, leaving 13 bases of the junction unmatched. The DNA of the CDR3 is TGCGCCAGCAGCCAGTATTTACCTAGCGGGAATGGTTACGAGCAGTACTTC. Its translation is CASSQYLPSGNGYEQYF.

The chain employs TRBV29-1 and TRBJ1-1; tentatively, D is TRBD1 (5 bases). The CDR3 length is 11 residues. Germline CDR1 SQVTM, CDR2 ANQGSEA. The CDR3 region has the DNA TGCAGTTCGGGGCGGAACACTGAAGCTTTCTTT. Protein: CSSGRNTEAFF.

The chain links TRBV6-5 to TRBJ2-7; TRBD2 matches 14 bases. The ends lost 8 bases at V and 5 bases at J; junction bases unmatched: 2. There are 13 residues in the CDR3. CDR1 MNHEY and CDR2 SVGAGI come from the germline V gene. In DNA form, the CDR3 reads TGTGCCAGCTGGACTAGCGGGAGGAACGAGCAGTACTTC. Residues: CASWTSGRNEQYF.

The V gene is TRBV29-1, the J gene TRBJ1-2; TRBD1 might be the D (6 bases). V dropped 7 bases and J dropped 9 bases, with 18 bases sitting between them. Germline V gene data show CDR1 as SQVTM and CDR2 as ANQGSEA. The CDR3 extends over 12 amino acids. The CDR3 reads CSAEGEGVRYTF. DNA of the CDR3: TGCAGCGCCGAGGGGGAAGGCGTTCGCTACACCTTC.